This T cell receptor (beta chain) was identified during a study of cytomegalovirus exposure and HLA in healthy donors. The data were produced by immunoSEQ multiplex PCR, yet TCRdb's version contains in-frame clones alone and is incomplete. The data hold 180,000 or so clones, with around nine tenths observed a single time. This clone occurred once. No antigen is known for it. General study results and limits: A list of 150 or so TCR beta chains associated with cytomegalovirus was given. Rare sequences made up most TCRs, while some public TCRs were found in many donors.

The donors were part of the approximately 120-subject validation cohort, which stood apart from the roughly 670-subject first cohort. Germline assignment: CDR1 SGHTA and CDR2 FQGNSA. Trimming took off 3 bases at V and 13 bases at J, with 12 bases between the two ends. CDR3 length: 11 amino acids. The TCR originated in a woman aged 25 to 39 in good health and CMV-seronegative. Source material: PBMCs. This chain connects TRBV7-2 to TRBJ1-2; D gene uncertain. The DNA of the CDR3 is TGTGCCAGCAGCTTTTATATGGACTGCACCTTC. Translation gives CASSFYMDCTF.